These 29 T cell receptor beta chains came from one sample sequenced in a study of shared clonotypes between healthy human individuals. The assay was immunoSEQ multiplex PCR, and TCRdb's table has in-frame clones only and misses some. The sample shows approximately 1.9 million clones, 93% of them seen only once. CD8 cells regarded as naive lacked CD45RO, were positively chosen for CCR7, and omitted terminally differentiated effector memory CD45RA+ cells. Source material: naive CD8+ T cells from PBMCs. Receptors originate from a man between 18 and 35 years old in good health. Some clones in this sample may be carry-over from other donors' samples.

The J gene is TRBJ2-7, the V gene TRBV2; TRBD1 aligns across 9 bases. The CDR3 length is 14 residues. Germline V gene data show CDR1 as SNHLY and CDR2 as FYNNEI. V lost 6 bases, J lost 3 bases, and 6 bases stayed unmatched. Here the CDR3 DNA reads TGTGCCAGCAGGGGACAGGGAGGTCTCTACGAGCAGTACTTC. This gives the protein CASRGQGGLYEQYF.

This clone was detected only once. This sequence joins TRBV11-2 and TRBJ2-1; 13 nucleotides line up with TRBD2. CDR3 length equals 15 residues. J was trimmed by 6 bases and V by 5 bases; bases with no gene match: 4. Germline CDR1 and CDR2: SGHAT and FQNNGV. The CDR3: CASSAGLAGSNEQFF. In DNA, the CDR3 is TGTGCCAGCAGCGCGGGACTAGCGGGATCCAATGAGCAGTTCTTC.

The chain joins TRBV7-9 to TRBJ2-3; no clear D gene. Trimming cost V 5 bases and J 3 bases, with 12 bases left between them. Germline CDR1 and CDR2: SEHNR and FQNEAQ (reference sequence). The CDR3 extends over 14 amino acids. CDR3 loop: CASSPLLGTDTQYF. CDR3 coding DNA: TGTGCCAGCAGCCCCCTCTTGGGGACAGATACGCAGTATTTT.

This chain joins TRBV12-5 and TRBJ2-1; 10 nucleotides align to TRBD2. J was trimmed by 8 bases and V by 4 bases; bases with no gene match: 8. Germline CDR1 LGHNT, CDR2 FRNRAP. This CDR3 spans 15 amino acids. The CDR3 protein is CASGWSGRVVDEQFF. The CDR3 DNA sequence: TGTGCTAGTGGTTGGAGCGGGAGGGTAGTGGATGAGCAGTTCTTC. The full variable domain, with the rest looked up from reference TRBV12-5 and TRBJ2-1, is DARVTQTPRHKVTEMGQEVTMRCQPILGHNTVFWYRQTMMQGLELLAYFRNRAPLDDSGMPKDRFSAEMPDATLATLKIQPSEPRDSAVYFCASGWSGRVVDEQFFGPGTRLTVL.

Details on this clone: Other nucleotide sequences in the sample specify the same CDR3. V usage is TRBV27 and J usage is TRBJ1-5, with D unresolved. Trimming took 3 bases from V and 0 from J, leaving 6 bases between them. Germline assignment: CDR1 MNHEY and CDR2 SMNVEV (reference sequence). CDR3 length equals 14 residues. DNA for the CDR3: TGTGCCAGCAGTTTTCGCTCTAGCAATCAGCCCCAGCATTTT. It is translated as CASSFRSSNQPQHF.

Here the CDR3 reads CASSPDRLNTEAFF. The CDR3, as DNA: TGTGCCAGCAGCCCGGACCGTTTGAACACTGAAGCTTTCTTT. V is TRBV14 and J is TRBJ1-1, with D hard to call. Germline V lookup: CDR1 SGHDN, CDR2 FVKESK. The CDR3 extends over 14 amino acids. Trimming left V 4 bases short and J 0 bases short, with 9 bases between.

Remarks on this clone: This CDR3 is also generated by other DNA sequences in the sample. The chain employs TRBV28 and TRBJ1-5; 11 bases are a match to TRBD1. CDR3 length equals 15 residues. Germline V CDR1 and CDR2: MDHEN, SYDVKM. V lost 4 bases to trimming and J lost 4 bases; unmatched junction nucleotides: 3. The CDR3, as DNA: TGTGCCAGCAGTTCCGGGACAGGGGGTAATCAGCCCCAGCATTTT. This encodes CASSSGTGGNQPQHF.

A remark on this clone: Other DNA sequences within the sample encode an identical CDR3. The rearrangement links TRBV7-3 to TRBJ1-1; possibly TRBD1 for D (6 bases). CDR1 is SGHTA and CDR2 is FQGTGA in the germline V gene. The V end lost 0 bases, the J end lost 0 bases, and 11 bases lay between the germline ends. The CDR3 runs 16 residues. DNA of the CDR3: TGTGCCAGCAGCTTAACAGGGGGACTCATGAACACTGAAGCTTTCTTT. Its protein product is CASSLTGGLMNTEAFF.

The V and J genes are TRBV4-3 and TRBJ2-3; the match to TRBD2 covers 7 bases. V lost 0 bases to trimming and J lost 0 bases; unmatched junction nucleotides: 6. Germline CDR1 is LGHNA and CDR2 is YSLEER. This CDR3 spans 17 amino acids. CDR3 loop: CASSQEESGMSTDTQYF. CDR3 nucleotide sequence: TGCGCCAGCAGCCAAGAAGAAAGCGGGATGAGCACAGATACGCAGTATTTT.

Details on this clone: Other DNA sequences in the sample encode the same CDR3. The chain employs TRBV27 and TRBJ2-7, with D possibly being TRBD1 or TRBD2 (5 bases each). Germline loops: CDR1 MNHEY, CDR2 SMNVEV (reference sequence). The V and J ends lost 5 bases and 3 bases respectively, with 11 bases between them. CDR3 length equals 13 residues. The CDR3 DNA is TGTGCCAGCAGTCTGGGACGTTACTACGAGCAGTACTTC. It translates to CASSLGRYYEQYF.

The chain's CDR3 is CASSPGHGAYNEQFF. The CDR3, as DNA: TGTGCCAGCAGCCCGGGCCACGGAGCCTACAATGAGCAGTTCTTC. J is TRBJ2-1 and V is TRBV6-1, with D unresolved. The germline V gene encodes CDR1 MNHNS and CDR2 SASEGT. This CDR3 has 15 residues. V lost 6 bases to trimming and J lost 2 bases, with 14 bases between them.

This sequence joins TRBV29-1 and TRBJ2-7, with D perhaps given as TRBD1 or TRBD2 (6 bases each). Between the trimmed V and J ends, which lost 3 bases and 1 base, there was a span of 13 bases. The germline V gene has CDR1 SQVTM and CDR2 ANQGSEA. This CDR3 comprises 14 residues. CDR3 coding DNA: TGCAGCGTTGATTCCGGGGGCGAGTCCTACGAGCAGTACTTC. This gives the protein CSVDSGGESYEQYF.

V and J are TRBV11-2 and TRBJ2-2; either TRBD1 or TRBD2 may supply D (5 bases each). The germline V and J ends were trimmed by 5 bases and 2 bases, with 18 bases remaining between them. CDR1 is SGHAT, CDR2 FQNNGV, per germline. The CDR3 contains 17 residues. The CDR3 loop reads CASSARDRSPNTGELFF. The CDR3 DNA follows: TGTGCCAGCAGCGCGAGGGACCGCTCCCCCAACACCGGGGAGCTGTTTTTT.

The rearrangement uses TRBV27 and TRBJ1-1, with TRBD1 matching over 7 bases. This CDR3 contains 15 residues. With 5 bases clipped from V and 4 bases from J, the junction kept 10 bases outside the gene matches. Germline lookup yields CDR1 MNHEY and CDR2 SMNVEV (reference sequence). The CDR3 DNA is TGTGCCAGCAGTACGACAGGGTTTTGGGGCACTGAAGCTTTCTTT. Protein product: CASSTTGFWGTEAFF.

The CDR3 region has the DNA TGTGCCATCAGTGAGGGACTAGCGGGGCCCCAGTATTTT. It codes for CAISEGLAGPQYF. The rearrangement joins TRBV10-3 to TRBJ2-3; 12 positions agree with TRBD2. In germline, CDR1 is ENHRY, CDR2 SYGVKD. The CDR3 sequence is 13 residues long. V lost 2 bases to trimming and J lost 12 bases; unmatched junction nucleotides: 3.

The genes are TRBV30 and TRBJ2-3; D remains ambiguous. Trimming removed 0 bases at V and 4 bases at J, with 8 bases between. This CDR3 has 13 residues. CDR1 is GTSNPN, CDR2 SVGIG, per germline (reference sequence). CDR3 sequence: CAWSVVLADTQYF. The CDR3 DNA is TGTGCCTGGAGTGTAGTACTGGCAGATACGCAGTATTTT.

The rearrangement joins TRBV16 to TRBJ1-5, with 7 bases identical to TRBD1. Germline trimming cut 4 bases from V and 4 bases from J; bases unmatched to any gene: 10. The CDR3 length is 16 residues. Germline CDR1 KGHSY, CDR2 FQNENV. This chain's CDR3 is CASSPRQGIFNQPQHF. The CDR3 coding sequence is TGTGCCAGCAGCCCGCGACAGGGTATCTTTAATCAGCCCCAGCATTTT.

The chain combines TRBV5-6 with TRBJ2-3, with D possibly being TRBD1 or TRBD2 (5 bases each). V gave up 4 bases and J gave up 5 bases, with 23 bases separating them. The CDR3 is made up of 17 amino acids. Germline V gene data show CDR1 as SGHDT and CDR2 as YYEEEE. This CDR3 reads CASSAAWDPGGRDTQYF. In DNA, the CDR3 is TGTGCCAGCAGCGCGGCGTGGGACCCCGGTGGAAGAGATACGCAGTATTTT.

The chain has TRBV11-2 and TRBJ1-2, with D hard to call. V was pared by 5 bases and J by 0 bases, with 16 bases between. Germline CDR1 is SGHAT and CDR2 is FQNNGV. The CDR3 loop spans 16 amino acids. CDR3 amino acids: CASSPRRVAANYGYTF. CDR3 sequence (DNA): TGTGCCAGCAGCCCCCGTCGCGTGGCTGCTAACTATGGCTACACCTTC. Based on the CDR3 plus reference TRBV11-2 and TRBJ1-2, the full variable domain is EAGVAQSPRYKIIEKRQSVAFWCNPISGHATLYWYQQILGQGPKLLIQFQNNGVVDDSQLPKDRFSAERLKGVDSTLKIQPAKLEDSAVYLCASSPRRVAANYGYTFGSGTRLTVV.

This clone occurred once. The CDR3, as DNA: TGTGCCAGCATATCGCGGGAAGACAATGAGCAGTTCTTC. Protein sequence: CASISREDNEQFF. The chain is built from TRBV27 and TRBJ2-1; maybe TRBD2 (6 bases). CDR1 MNHEY and CDR2 SMNVEV come from the germline V gene (reference sequence). V gave up 7 bases and J gave up 5 bases, with 12 bases separating them. The CDR3 length is 13 residues.

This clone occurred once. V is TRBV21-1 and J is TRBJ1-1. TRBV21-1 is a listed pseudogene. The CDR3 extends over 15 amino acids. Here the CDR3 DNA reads TGTGCCAGCAGCAAAGGGGTCCGGGGCCCCGCTGAAGCTTTCTTT. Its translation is CASSKGVRGPAEAFF.

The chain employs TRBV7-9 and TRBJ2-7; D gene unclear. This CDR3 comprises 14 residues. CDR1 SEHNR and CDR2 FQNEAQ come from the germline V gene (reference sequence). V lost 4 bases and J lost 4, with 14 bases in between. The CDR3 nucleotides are TGTGCCAGCAGCTCGACACATACGGTTTACGAGCAGTACTTC. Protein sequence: CASSSTHTVYEQYF.

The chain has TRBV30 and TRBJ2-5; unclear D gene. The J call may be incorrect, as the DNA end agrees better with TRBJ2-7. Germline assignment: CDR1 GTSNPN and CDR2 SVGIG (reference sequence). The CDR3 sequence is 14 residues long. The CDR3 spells CAWSVGLVIGEQYF. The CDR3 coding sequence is TGTGCCTGGAGTGTCGGGCTAGTTATCGGCGAGCAGTACTTC.

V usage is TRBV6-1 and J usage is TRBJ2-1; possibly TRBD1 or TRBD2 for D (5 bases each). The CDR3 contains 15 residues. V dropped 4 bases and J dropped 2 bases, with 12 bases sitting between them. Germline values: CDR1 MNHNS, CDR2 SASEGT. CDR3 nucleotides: TGTGCCAGCAGTGGAAGGGACGGTACCTACAATGAGCAGTTCTTC. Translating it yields CASSGRDGTYNEQFF.

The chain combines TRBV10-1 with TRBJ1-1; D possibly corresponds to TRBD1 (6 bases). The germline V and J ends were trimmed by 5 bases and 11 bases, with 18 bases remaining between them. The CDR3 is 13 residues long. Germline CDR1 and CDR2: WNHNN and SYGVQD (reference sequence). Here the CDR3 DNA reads TGCGCCAGCAGTACCGGGACAAAGGCGAAGGCTTTCTTT. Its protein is CASSTGTKAKAFF.

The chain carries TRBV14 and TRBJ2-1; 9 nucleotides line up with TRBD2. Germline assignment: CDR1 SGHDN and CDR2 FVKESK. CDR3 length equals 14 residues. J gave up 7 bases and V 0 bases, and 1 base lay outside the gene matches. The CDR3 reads CASSQEAGGNEQFF. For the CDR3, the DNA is TGTGCCAGCAGCCAAGAGGCGGGAGGGAATGAGCAGTTCTTC.

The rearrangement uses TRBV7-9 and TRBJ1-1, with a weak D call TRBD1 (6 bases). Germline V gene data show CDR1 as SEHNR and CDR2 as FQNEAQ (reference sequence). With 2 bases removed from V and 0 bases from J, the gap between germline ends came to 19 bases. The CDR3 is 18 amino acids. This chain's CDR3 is CASSLPPGQRSMNTEAFF. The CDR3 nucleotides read TGTGCCAGCAGCTTACCCCCTGGACAGAGAAGTATGAACACTGAAGCTTTCTTT.

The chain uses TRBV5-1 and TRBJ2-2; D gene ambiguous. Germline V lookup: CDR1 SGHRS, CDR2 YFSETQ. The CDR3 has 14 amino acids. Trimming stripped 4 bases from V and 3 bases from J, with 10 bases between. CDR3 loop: CASSGYGYTGELFF. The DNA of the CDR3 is TGCGCCAGCAGCGGATACGGGTACACCGGGGAGCTGTTTTTT.

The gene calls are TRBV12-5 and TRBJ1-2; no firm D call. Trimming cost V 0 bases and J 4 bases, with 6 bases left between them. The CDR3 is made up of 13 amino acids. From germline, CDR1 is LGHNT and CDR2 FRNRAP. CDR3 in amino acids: CASGLVRIYGYTF. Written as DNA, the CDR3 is TGTGCTAGTGGTTTGGTACGGATCTATGGCTACACCTTC.